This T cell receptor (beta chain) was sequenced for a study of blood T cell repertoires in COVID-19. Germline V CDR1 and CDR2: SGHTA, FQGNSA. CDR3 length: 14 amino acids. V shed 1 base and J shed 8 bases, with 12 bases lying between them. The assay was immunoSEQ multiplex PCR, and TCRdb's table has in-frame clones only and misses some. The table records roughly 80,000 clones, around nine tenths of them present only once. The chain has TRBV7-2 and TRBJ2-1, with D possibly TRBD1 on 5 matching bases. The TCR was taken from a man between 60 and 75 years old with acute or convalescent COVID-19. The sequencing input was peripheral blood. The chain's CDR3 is CASSLVVGDDEQFF. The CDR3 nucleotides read TGTGCCAGCAGCTTAGTGGTAGGGGATGATGAGCAGTTCTTC. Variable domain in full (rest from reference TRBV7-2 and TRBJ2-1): GAGVSQSPSNKVTEKGKDVELRCDPISGHTALYWYRQSLGQGLEFLIYFQGNSAPDKSGLPSDRFSAERTGGSVSTLTIQRTQQEDSAVYLCASSLVVGDDEQFFGPGTRLTVL.